The next 19 T cell receptor beta chains were all read from a single sample in a study of shared clonotypes between healthy human individuals. Generated by immunoSEQ multiplex PCR, the TCRdb table keeps only in-frame clones and is missing some. The profile shows some 2,100,000 clones, about 93% of them singletons. Naive CD8 cells comprised CD45RO-negative, CCR7-positively selected cells, excluding terminally differentiated effector memory CD45RA+ cells. Sequences were obtained from naive CD8+ T cells from PBMCs. The receptors originated from a man in his late teens or twenties in good health. Some clones in this sample may be carry-over from other donors' samples.

Details on this clone: The sample carries other DNA sequences with the same CDR3. The J gene is TRBJ2-2, the V gene TRBV19; unclear D gene. CDR3 size: 12 residues. CDR1 and CDR2 from the germline V gene are LNHDA and SQIVND (reference sequence). Trimming took off 3 bases at V and 4 bases at J, with 3 bases between the two ends. DNA for the CDR3: TGTGCCAGTAGTATTTTCACCGGGGAGCTGTTTTTT. It yields the protein CASSIFTGELFF.

The chain carries TRBV12-5 and TRBJ2-5; D might be TRBD1 or TRBD2, each matching 6 bases. The CDR3 length is 16 residues. The germline V and J ends were trimmed by 4 bases and 2 bases, with 17 bases remaining between them. Germline V gene data show CDR1 as LGHNT and CDR2 as FRNRAP. The CDR3 DNA follows: TGTGCTAGTGGTTCCACGGGGGCCTTAGGGCAAGAGACCCAGTACTTC. It is translated as CASGSTGALGQETQYF. Based on the CDR3 plus reference TRBV12-5 and TRBJ2-5, the full variable domain is DARVTQTPRHKVTEMGQEVTMRCQPILGHNTVFWYRQTMMQGLELLAYFRNRAPLDDSGMPKDRFSAEMPDATLATLKIQPSEPRDSAVYFCASGSTGALGQETQYFGPGTRLLVL.

This chain's CDR3 is CASSPTFVPNEKLFF. CDR3 in DNA: TGTGCCAGCAGTCCGACCTTTGTACCTAATGAAAAACTGTTTTTT. V gene TRBV28 combines with J gene TRBJ1-4; D is ambiguous. Deletions cut 5 bases from V and 3 bases from J, with 13 bases between. CDR3 size: 15 residues. Germline CDR1 MDHEN, CDR2 SYDVKM.

This chain joins TRBV7-6 and TRBJ2-2; D not certain. The CDR3 is 14 residues long. CDR1 is SGHVS and CDR2 is FNYEAQ in the germline V gene. The V end was cut by 0 bases, the J end by 7 bases, with 9 bases between. The CDR3 spells CASSLATPGGELFF. The CDR3 coding sequence is TGTGCCAGCAGCTTAGCTACGCCGGGCGGGGAGCTGTTTTTT. The entire variable domain, with the rest obtained from reference TRBV7-6 and TRBJ2-2, is as follows: GAGVSQSPRYKVTKRGQDVALRCDPISGHVSLYWYRQALGQGPEFLTYFNYEAQQDKSGLPNDRFSAERPEGSISTLTIQRTEQRDSAMYRCASSLATPGGELFFGEGSRLTVL.

The rearrangement uses TRBV7-3 and TRBJ1-1, with D tentatively TRBD1 (5 bases). Germline CDR1 reads SGHTA; CDR2 reads FQGTGA. The CDR3 runs to 14 residues. The V gene lost 2 bases and the J gene lost 4 bases, with 11 bases spanning the gap. This CDR3 is CASSLGLGTTEAFF. The CDR3 DNA follows: TGTGCCAGCAGCTTAGGTCTGGGGACCACTGAAGCTTTCTTT.

V and J are TRBV5-1 and TRBJ2-5; TRBD2 aligns across 7 bases. V lost 4 bases to trimming and J lost 5 bases; unmatched junction nucleotides: 14. Germline assignment: CDR1 SGHRS and CDR2 YFSETQ. The CDR3 totals 16 residues. The DNA for the CDR3 is TGCGCCAGCAGCAGGAGTGGCAGGGAGGGAAAGGAGACCCAGTACTTC. Protein sequence: CASSRSGREGKETQYF.

The chain carries TRBV7-8 and TRBJ2-1, with D possibly TRBD1 on 6 matching bases. This CDR3 is built from 16 residues. Germline CDR1 reads SGHVS; CDR2 reads FQNEAQ. V was trimmed by 5 bases and J by 0 bases, leaving 14 bases between them. The CDR3 loop reads CASSAARGYSYNEQFF. The CDR3 DNA reads TGTGCCAGCAGCGCAGCGAGGGGGTACTCCTACAATGAGCAGTTCTTC.

Notes on this clone: Other DNA sequences in the same sample also yield this CDR3. The rearrangement uses TRBV7-9 and TRBJ2-1; 8 positions agree with TRBD1. This CDR3 has 14 amino acids. CDR1 is SEHNR, CDR2 FQNEAQ, per germline (reference sequence). J was trimmed by 3 bases and V by 5 bases; bases with no gene match: 3. Written as DNA, the CDR3 is TGTGCCAGCAGCCCCGGACAGGGCTACAATGAGCAGTTCTTC. It encodes CASSPGQGYNEQFF.

The J gene is TRBJ2-7, the V gene TRBV7-9; 12 bases agree with TRBD1. The germline CDR1 and CDR2 sequences are SEHNR and FQNEAQ (reference sequence). Germline trimming cut 5 bases from V and 6 bases from J; bases unmatched to any gene: 8. The CDR3 is made up of 15 amino acids. The CDR3 region is CASSPRGTGGPEQYF. The CDR3 DNA is TGTGCCAGCAGCCCGAGAGGGACAGGGGGCCCCGAGCAGTACTTC. Full variable domain (missing parts from reference TRBV7-9 and TRBJ2-7): DTGVSQNPRHKITKRGQNVTFRCDPISEHNRLYWYRQTLGQGPEFLTYFQNEAQLEKSRLLSDRFSAERPKGSFSTLEIQRTEQGDSAMYLCASSPRGTGGPEQYFGPGTRLTVT.

This chain links TRBV27 with TRBJ2-5; 7 positions match TRBD1. Unmatched junction bases numbered 13, after V lost 7 bases and J lost 2 bases. The CDR3 is 16 amino acids. Germline values: CDR1 MNHEY, CDR2 SMNVEV (reference sequence). The CDR3 DNA sequence: TGTGCCAGCATCATTTACCCGGGACAGAGACAAGAGACCCAGTACTTC. It is translated as CASIIYPGQRQETQYF.

With respect to this clone: Other DNA sequences within the sample encode an identical CDR3. The genes are TRBV7-8 and TRBJ2-7; no definite D call. Trimming pared 2 bases from V and 4 bases from J, leaving 9 bases between. The CDR3 covers 13 residues. CDR1 is SGHVS and CDR2 is FQNEAQ in the germline V gene. The CDR3 DNA reads as TGTGCCAGCAGCTTAAGAGCCCCTTACGAGCAGTACTTC. It codes for CASSLRAPYEQYF.

The J gene is TRBJ2-2, the V gene TRBV7-9; D gene unclear. Deletions cut 0 bases from V and 3 bases from J, with 5 bases between. The CDR3 sequence is 14 residues long. Germline assignment: CDR1 SEHNR and CDR2 FQNEAQ (reference sequence). The CDR3 reads CASSLALDTGELFF. CDR3 nucleotide sequence: TGTGCCAGCAGCTTAGCCCTTGACACCGGGGAGCTGTTTTTT.

CDR3 residues: CASSLSIGTTYEQYF. The CDR3 DNA follows: TGTGCCAGCAGTTTATCTATAGGTACCACCTACGAGCAGTACTTC. V usage is TRBV28 and J usage is TRBJ2-7; D unclear. The CDR3 loop spans 15 amino acids. Trimming removed 1 base from V and 2 bases from J, with 12 bases in between. CDR1 MDHEN and CDR2 SYDVKM come from the germline V gene.

A single count supports this clone. The same CDR3 also results from other DNA sequences found in this sample. The CDR3 loop reads CASSGTHSYEQYF. The CDR3 bases are TGTGCCAGCAGCGGGACACACTCCTACGAGCAGTACTTC. The J gene is TRBJ2-7, the V gene TRBV9; D is perhaps TRBD1 (5 bases). The germline gives CDR1 SGDLS, CDR2 YYNGEE. CDR3 length equals 13 residues. Trimming cost V 3 bases and J 0 bases, with 7 bases left between them.

In the case of this clone: Other DNA sequences in this specimen translate into the identical CDR3. The chain couples TRBV7-2 to TRBJ1-1; tentatively, D is TRBD1 (5 bases). Germline loops: CDR1 SGHTA, CDR2 FQGNSA. The length of the CDR3 is 14 residues. V dropped 1 base and J dropped 4 bases, with 10 bases sitting between them. In DNA, the CDR3 is TGTGCCAGCAGCTTAGTTGGGAGGGGCACTGAAGCTTTCTTT. Residues: CASSLVGRGTEAFF.

The V gene is TRBV9, the J gene TRBJ2-7; 8 positions match TRBD2. V was clipped by 0 bases and J by 5 bases; unmatched bases: 10. The CDR3 has 16 residues. Germline V gives CDR1 SGDLS, CDR2 YYNGEE. Here the CDR3 reads CASSVAVSGGPDEQYF. CDR3 nucleotide sequence: TGTGCCAGCAGCGTAGCTGTGTCGGGAGGGCCCGACGAGCAGTACTTC.

The rearrangement uses TRBV7-3 and TRBJ1-1; 9 bases align to TRBD1. With V trimmed by 5 bases and J by 5 bases, 12 bases remained unmatched. The CDR3 spans 16 residues. Germline values: CDR1 SGHTA, CDR2 FQGTGA. In DNA form, the CDR3 reads TGTGCCAGCAGCGAGATTCCGGGACAGGGAGGGACTGAAGCTTTCTTT. Its translation: CASSEIPGQGGTEAFF.

Concerning this clone itself: Other DNA sequences of this sample code for an identical CDR3. The gene calls are TRBV28 and TRBJ1-1; D ambiguous. The CDR3 is made up of 12 amino acids. Germline V gene sequence: CDR1 MDHEN, CDR2 SYDVKM. V was cut by 5 bases and J by 2 bases, with 6 bases left in between. DNA of the CDR3: TGTGCCAGCAGTCCCTTTAACACTGAAGCTTTCTTT. It encodes CASSPFNTEAFF.

V is TRBV4-1 and J is TRBJ2-3; D call uncertain. This CDR3 has 13 residues. In germline, CDR1 is MGHRA, CDR2 YSYEKL. Between the trimmed V and J ends, which lost 3 bases and 2 bases, there was a span of 6 bases. The CDR3 DNA reads as TGCGCCAGCAGCCAGTATCCCACAGATACGCAGTATTTT. It codes for CASSQYPTDTQYF.